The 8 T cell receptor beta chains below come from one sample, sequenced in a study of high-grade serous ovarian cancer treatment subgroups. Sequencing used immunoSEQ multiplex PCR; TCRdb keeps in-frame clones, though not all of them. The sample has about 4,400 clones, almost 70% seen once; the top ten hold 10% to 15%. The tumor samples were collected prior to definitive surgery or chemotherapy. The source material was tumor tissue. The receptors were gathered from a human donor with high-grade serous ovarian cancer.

The CDR3 protein is CASSKGLAGYNEQFF. The CDR3 DNA follows: TGTGCCAGCAGCAAGGGACTAGCGGGCTACAATGAGCAGTTCTTC. The V call is TRBV7-2, the J call TRBJ2-1; TRBD2 aligns across 12 bases. Germline V gene lookup returns CDR1 SGHTA and CDR2 FQGNSA. V trimming: 5 bases; J trimming: 3 bases; junction bases outside the gene matches: 2. This CDR3 is built from 15 residues.

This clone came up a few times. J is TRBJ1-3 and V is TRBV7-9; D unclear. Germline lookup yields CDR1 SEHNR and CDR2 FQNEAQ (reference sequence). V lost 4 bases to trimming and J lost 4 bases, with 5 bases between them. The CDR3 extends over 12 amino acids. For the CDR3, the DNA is TGTGCCAGCAGCTCGGCAGGAAACACCATATATTTT. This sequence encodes CASSSAGNTIYF.

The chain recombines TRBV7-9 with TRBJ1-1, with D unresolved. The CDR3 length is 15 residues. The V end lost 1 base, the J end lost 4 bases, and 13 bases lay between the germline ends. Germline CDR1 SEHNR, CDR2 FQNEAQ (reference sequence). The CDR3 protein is CASSLGRAFGTEAFF. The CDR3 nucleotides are TGTGCCAGCAGCTTAGGGAGGGCTTTCGGCACTGAAGCTTTCTTT.

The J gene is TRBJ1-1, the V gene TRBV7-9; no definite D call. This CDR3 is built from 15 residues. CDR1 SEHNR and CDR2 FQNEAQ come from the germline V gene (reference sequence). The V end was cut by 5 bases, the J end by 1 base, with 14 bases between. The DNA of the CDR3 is TGTGCCAGCAGCGCCTCGTTGGGGAAGAACACTGAAGCTTTCTTT. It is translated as CASSASLGKNTEAFF.

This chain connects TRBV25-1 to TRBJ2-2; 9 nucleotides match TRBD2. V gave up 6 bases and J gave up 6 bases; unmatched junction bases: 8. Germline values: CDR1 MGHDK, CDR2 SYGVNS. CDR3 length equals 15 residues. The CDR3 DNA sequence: TGTGCCAGCAGCAGAGCGGGGGGCGGGGCCGGGGAGCTGTTTTTT. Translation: CASSRAGGGAGELFF.

In nucleotides, the CDR3 is TGCGCCAGCAGCCAAGGGGATCCCGCCCTCGGGGCCAACGTCCTGACTTTC. Protein product: CASSQGDPALGANVLTF. The chain recombines TRBV4-1 with TRBJ2-6; D is undetermined. Germline CDR1 is MGHRA and CDR2 is YSYEKL. The CDR3 contains 17 residues. V lost 1 base, J lost 4 bases, and 14 bases lay in between.

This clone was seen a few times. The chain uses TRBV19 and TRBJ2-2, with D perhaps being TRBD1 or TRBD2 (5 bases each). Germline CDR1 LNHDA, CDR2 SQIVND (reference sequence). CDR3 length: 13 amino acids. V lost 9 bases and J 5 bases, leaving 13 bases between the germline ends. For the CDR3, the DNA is TGTGCCAGCCGAGGGGCGGGTACCGGGGAGCTGTTTTTT. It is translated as CASRGAGTGELFF.

CDR3 DNA sequence: TGCGCCAGCAGCATCGGACTAGCGGGGCACAATGAGCAGTTCTTC. This sequence encodes CASSIGLAGHNEQFF. The chain recombines TRBV5-1 with TRBJ2-1, with 12 bases fitting TRBD2. The CDR3 sequence is 15 residues long. The germline CDR1 and CDR2 sequences are SGHRS and YFSETQ. Trimming took 4 bases from V and 5 from J; bases not matched to a gene: 4.